This T cell receptor (beta chain) was documented in a study of shared clonotypes between healthy human individuals. Study-level points and caveats: Memory subsets generally showed lower estimated richness than naive subsets. Roughly 5% of naive CD4 clonotypes were shared across a few donors.

Note on this clone: Its specificity is not known.

Germline V gene data show CDR1 as LNHDA and CDR2 as SQIVND (reference sequence). The CDR3 runs to 12 residues. V was trimmed by 2 bases and J by 10 bases, leaving 9 bases between them. Authors' methods: In the immunoSEQ data, sequences were junction-only and lacked quality scores, so filtering differed. Repertoires were generated with immunoSEQ multiplex PCR, while TCRdb's copy carries only in-frame clones and drops some. The V and J calls and clone size come from that table; D and trimming were worked out from the DNA. The sample lists roughly 200,000 clones; over 50% were seen once. The sequenced sample consisted of memory CD4+ T cells sorted from blood. Stated subset: CD45RA-negative fraction. The source of this sequence is a young man in good health. The rearrangement uses TRBV19 and TRBJ2-1; D is perhaps TRBD2 (5 bases). In DNA, the CDR3 is TGTGCCAGTAGTATATTAAGCGGCGAGCAGTTCTTC. It translates to CASSILSGEQFF.